These T cell receptor beta chains were read from a single sample in a study of blood T cell repertoires in COVID-19. Sequencing was performed with immunoSEQ multiplex PCR; in TCRdb, only in-frame clones are kept and a portion is missing. The data show approximately 70,000 clones, more than 85% seen once. The sequencing input was peripheral blood. These receptors came from a man aged 50 or older with COVID-19, enrolled during active disease. The CDR3 runs from the conserved cysteine through the conserved F or W. A D gene is named only where the DNA matches it firmly. Clone size is shown for a subset of rows, as once, few, many or a class of expanded clone.

clone_size: NA; d_call: TRBD2; v_call: TRBV7-2; j_call: TRBJ2-3; cdr3_aa: CASSLARLAGATDTQYF; cdr3_nt: TGTGCCAGCAGCTTAGCGCGACTAGCGGGAGCCACAGATACGCAGTATTTT
clone_size: NA; d_call: NA; v_call: TRBV19; j_call: TRBJ2-6; cdr3_aa: CASSNSIPSVGANVLTF; cdr3_nt: TGTGCCAGTAGTAATTCGATCCCGAGCGTCGGGGCCAACGTCCTGACTTTC
clone_size: NA; d_call: NA; v_call: TRBV2; j_call: TRBJ1-5; cdr3_aa: CASSSQGDNQPQHF; cdr3_nt: TGTGCCAGCAGTAGCCAAGGGGATAATCAGCCCCAGCATTTT
clone_size: NA; d_call: NA; v_call: TRBV5-4; j_call: TRBJ1-4; cdr3_aa: CASSSDSLNEKLFF; cdr3_nt: TGTGCCAGCAGCTCAGACAGCCTTAATGAAAAACTGTTTTTT
clone_size: NA; d_call: TRBD1; v_call: TRBV6-5; j_call: TRBJ2-3; cdr3_aa: CATWDRGRTDTQYF; cdr3_nt: TGTGCCACGTGGGACAGGGGGCGAACAGATACGCAGTATTTT
clone_size: NA; d_call: TRBD2; v_call: TRBV2; j_call: TRBJ2-4; cdr3_aa: CASSEDWGGKNIQYF; cdr3_nt: TGTGCCAGCAGTGAAGACTGGGGGGGCAAAAACATTCAGTACTTC
clone_size: once; d_call: TRBD1; v_call: TRBV3-1/TRBV3-2; j_call: TRBJ1-1; cdr3_aa: CASSRTGLNTEAFF; cdr3_nt: TGTGCCAGCAGCCGGACAGGGTTGAACACTGAAGCTTTCTTT
clone_size: NA; d_call: TRBD2; v_call: TRBV5-6; j_call: TRBJ2-7; cdr3_aa: CASSLLAGSYEQYF; cdr3_nt: TGTGCCAGCAGCTTACTAGCGGGGAGCTACGAGCAGTACTTC
clone_size: NA; d_call: TRBD1; v_call: TRBV6-4; j_call: TRBJ2-1; cdr3_aa: CASSSGTGTGNEQFF; cdr3_nt: TGTGCCAGCAGTTCCGGGACAGGGACTGGGAATGAGCAGTTCTTC
clone_size: NA; d_call: NA; v_call: TRBV19; j_call: TRBJ2-7; cdr3_aa: CASSSGSNYEQYF; cdr3_nt: TGTGCCAGTTCGTCAGGAAGCAACTACGAGCAGTACTTC
clone_size: NA; d_call: TRBD2; v_call: TRBV5-1; j_call: TRBJ2-1; cdr3_aa: CASSHKREGSYNEQFF; cdr3_nt: TGCGCCAGCAGCCACAAGCGGGAGGGCTCCTACAATGAGCAGTTCTTC
clone_size: NA; d_call: NA; v_call: TRBV12-5; j_call: TRBJ2-3; cdr3_aa: CASGLYGTDTQYF; cdr3_nt: TGTGCTAGTGGTTTGTATGGCACAGATACGCAGTATTTT
clone_size: NA; d_call: NA; v_call: TRBV18; j_call: TRBJ1-2; cdr3_aa: CASSPDSYGYTF; cdr3_nt: TGTGCCAGCTCACCTGACAGCTATGGCTACACCTTC
clone_size: NA; d_call: TRBD1; v_call: TRBV7-9; j_call: TRBJ1-3; cdr3_aa: CASSPRDSDSGNTIYF; cdr3_nt: TGTGCCAGCAGCCCGCGGGACAGCGACTCTGGAAACACCATATATTTT
clone_size: NA; d_call: TRBD1; v_call: TRBV2; j_call: TRBJ1-4; cdr3_aa: CAGSTGLSEKLFF; cdr3_nt: TGTGCCGGGTCGACAGGGCTTTCTGAAAAACTGTTTTTT